This is a list of T cell receptor beta chains from one sample in a study of T cell responses to AZD1222 COVID-19 vaccine. Sequenced by immunoSEQ multiplex PCR; TCRdb stores in-frame clones only, minus some. In the table there are about 110,000 clones, about 90% of which are singletons. The sequenced sample was peripheral blood, obtained 28 days after the second AZD1222 dose. Receptors were obtained from an adult who received the AZD1222 COVID-19 vaccine. The CDR3 runs from the conserved cysteine through the conserved F or W. D genes are given only for firm matches. Size tells how often a clone was seen (once, few, many) or the class of an expanded clone, and some rows leave it out.

TRBJ1-1 NA NA TRBV30 TGTGCCTGGAGTGTACTCGCCACCTTGAACACTGAAGCTTTCTTT CAWSVLATLNTEAFF
TRBJ1-4 TRBD1 NA TRBV6-1 TGTGCCAGCAGTTCGGGACAGGGCTATAATGAAAAACTGTTTTTT CASSSGQGYNEKLFF
TRBJ2-1 TRBD1 NA TRBV5-8 TGTGCCAGCAGCTTCCGGACAGGGACTTACAATGAGCAGTTCTTC CASSFRTGTYNEQFF
TRBJ1-1 NA NA TRBV3-1/TRBV3-2 TGTGCCAGCACTACGGGGGTTGAAGCTTTCTTT CASTTGVEAFF
TRBJ2-2 NA NA TRBV12-1 TGTGCCAGCAGTATCGGCGGGAGGAAGCCCGGGGAGCTGTTTTTT CASSIGGRKPGELFF
TRBJ2-2 TRBD1 NA TRBV27 TGTGCCAGCACCCATGTTGGACAGGGAAAAGCCGGGGAGCTGTTTTTT CASTHVGQGKAGELFF
TRBJ2-2 NA NA TRBV7-3 TGTGCCAGCAGCTTAAAAGGGGACTTCACCGGGGAGCTGTTTTTT CASSLKGDFTGELFF
TRBJ1-1 NA NA TRBV7-2 TGTGCCAGCAGCTCCCTTGAAAGGAACACTGAAGCTTTCTTT CASSSLERNTEAFF
TRBJ1-1 NA NA TRBV21-1 TGTGCCACCGAAAAGGGGTCCCCAGCTTTCTTT CATEKGSPAFF
TRBJ2-7 NA NA TRBV11-2 TGTGCCAGCCTCCGGGACTCCACCTACGAGCAGTACTTC CASLRDSTYEQYF
TRBJ2-7 TRBD1 NA TRBV6-2/TRBV6-3 TGTGCCAGCAGCCATCGACAGGGGGCGTCTTCCCAGCAGTACTTC CASSHRQGASSQQYF
TRBJ2-7 NA NA TRBV29-1 TGCAGCGTGGAGACAGCCGACTACGAGCAGTACTTC CSVETADYEQYF
TRBJ1-2 NA NA TRBV9 TGTGCCAGCAGCGTAGCAGGGGTGGATGGCTACACCTTC CASSVAGVDGYTF
TRBJ1-6 NA NA TRBV18 TGTGCCAGCTCACCTCGTGGGTATAATTCACCCCTCCACTTT CASSPRGYNSPLHF
TRBJ2-5 TRBD2 NA TRBV6-5 TGTGCCAGCAGAGAGCGGGGGGTCCAAGAGACCCAGTACTTC CASRERGVQETQYF
TRBJ1-2 NA NA TRBV28 TGTGCCAGCAGCCAGGTCCGGGCCGGCTATGGCTACACCTTC CASSQVRAGYGYTF
TRBJ2-7 TRBD1 NA TRBV19 TGTGCCAGTAATAAACGGGACAGCTACGAGCAGTACTTC CASNKRDSYEQYF
TRBJ2-3 NA few TRBV18 TGTGCCAGCTCACCATCAGCGGGACAGTCAAATACGCAGTATTTT CASSPSAGQSNTQYF
TRBJ2-1 TRBD1 NA TRBV5-4 TGTGCCAGCAGCTATATGGACAGGGGGTACAACAATGAGCAGTTCTTC CASSYMDRGYNNEQFF
TRBJ1-1 NA NA TRBV3-1/TRBV3-2 TGTGCCAGCAGCCAAGGTGGGGGGAACACTGAAGCTTTCTTT CASSQGGGNTEAFF
TRBJ2-7 NA NA TRBV11-2 TGTGCCAGCAGCTTAGGGCCCGGGGGTGTCGGGCAGTACTTC CASSLGPGGVGQYF
TRBJ1-3 TRBD1 NA TRBV30 TGTGCCTGGGAGACAGGGTCTGGAAACACCATATATTTT CAWETGSGNTIYF
TRBJ2-7 TRBD1 NA TRBV4-3 TGCGCCAGCAGCCCCCGACAGGGGGACTCCTACGAGCAGTACTTC CASSPRQGDSYEQYF
TRBJ2-1 TRBD2 NA TRBV11-2 TGTGCCAGCAGCTTATCTGGACTAGCGTGGTACAATGAGCAGTTCTTC CASSLSGLAWYNEQFF
TRBJ1-1 NA NA TRBV30 TGTGCCTGGAGTGCCGGACGGTTGAACACTGAAGCTTTCTTT CAWSAGRLNTEAFF
TRBJ1-1 NA once TRBV30 TGTGCCTGGAGATCCCTCACAGGGAACACTGAAGCTTTCTTT CAWRSLTGNTEAFF
TRBJ1-1 NA few TRBV5-4 TGTGCCAGCAGCCCAGGGAACACTGAAGCTTTCTTT CASSPGNTEAFF
TRBJ2-2 TRBD2 NA TRBV9 TGTGCCAGCAGCGTAGAGTTCCTAGCGGGGGGGCCGGACACCGGGGAGCTGTTTTTT CASSVEFLAGGPDTGELFF
TRBJ1-2 NA NA TRBV7-6 TGTGCCAGCAGCACTCAGGGGAGCTATGGCTACACCTTC CASSTQGSYGYTF
TRBJ2-5 TRBD1 NA TRBV15 TGTGCCACACAACGCACAGGGGGCCCTTGGCAAGAGACCCAGTACTTC CATQRTGGPWQETQYF
TRBJ1-5 NA NA TRBV5-6 TGTGCCAGCAGCTTAACTGGAGCTCAGCCCCAGCATTTT CASSLTGAQPQHF
TRBJ2-7 NA once TRBV20-1 TGCAGTGCTAGTCGCGCGGCTTACGAGCAGTACTTC CSASRAAYEQYF
TRBJ2-3 NA many TRBV27 TGTGCCAGCAGTCCCGGGGGTTCAAAAGATACGCAGTATTTT CASSPGGSKDTQYF
TRBJ2-7 NA NA TRBV29-1 TGCAGCGTTCCAGGACACAGATACGAGCAGTACTTC CSVPGHRYEQYF
TRBJ1-2 NA NA TRBV7-8 TGTGCCAGCAGCTCGGGACCCCTCAACTATGGCTACACCTTC CASSSGPLNYGYTF
TRBJ2-1 NA once TRBV20-1 TGCAGTGCTGCCTTGCCGGCCGAGCAGTTCTTC CSAALPAEQFF
TRBJ2-5 NA NA TRBV30 TGTGCCTGGACCAGAACCGGACAGCCCCAAGAGACCCAGTACTTC CAWTRTGQPQETQYF
TRBJ2-1 NA NA TRBV11-3 TGTGCCAGCAGCTTAGAACAGGGGGGGTCGAGCTCCTACAATGAGCAGTTCTTC CASSLEQGGSSSYNEQFF
TRBJ2-7 NA NA TRBV3-1/TRBV3-2 TGTGCCAGCAGCCAAGGAGTTGGGCGGAGGGGAACCGAGCAGTACTTC CASSQGVGRRGTEQYF
TRBJ1-2 NA NA TRBV11-1 TGTGCCAGCAGCTTAGGGACAGCCGGCTACACCTTC CASSLGTAGYTF
TRBJ1-2 TRBD1 NA TRBV9 TGTGCCAGCAATCCCGGGACAGGGACCTATGGCTACACCTTC CASNPGTGTYGYTF
TRBJ2-1 NA NA TRBV5-4 TGTGCCAGCAGCTCGGGGAGGATCTCTTTCTTC CASSSGRISFF
TRBJ2-7 NA NA TRBV19 TGTGCCACCCTCGCAACAATACCAGGCGAGCAGTACTTC CATLATIPGEQYF
TRBJ1-3 NA NA TRBV4-1 TGCGCCAGCAGCCGCGCGATGGGAGGGACACTTGGAAACACCATATATTTT CASSRAMGGTLGNTIYF
TRBJ2-5 NA NA TRBV4-3 TGCGCCAGCAGCCAAACCGGGGGGCAAGGAGAGACCCAGTACTTC CASSQTGGQGETQYF
TRBJ1-2 NA NA TRBV14 TGTGCCAGCAGCCCGAATTACTATGGCTACACCTTC CASSPNYYGYTF
TRBJ1-2 TRBD1 NA TRBV7-3 TGTGCCAGCAGATCCACACCGGGACAGGACGTCTATGGCTACACCTTC CASRSTPGQDVYGYTF
TRBJ1-5 NA NA TRBV6-2/TRBV6-3 TGTGCCAGCAGCCCCGCGTTAGGGAACGGCAATCAGCCCCAGCATTTT CASSPALGNGNQPQHF
TRBJ1-2 NA NA TRBV4-2 TGTGCCAGCAGCCAAGGGGGGGCAGGAGACTATGGCTACACCTTC CASSQGGAGDYGYTF
TRBJ2-7 NA NA TRBV10-3 TGTGCCATCAGTGAGTCGGCCTACAGGATAACAACAAATACCGATGACTACGAGCAGTACTTC CAISESAYRITTNTDDYEQYF
TRBJ1-4 NA NA TRBV27 TGTGCCAGCAGCCGGGTTTTGGGTGAAAAACTGTTTTTT CASSRVLGEKLFF
TRBJ1-1 TRBD1 once TRBV30 TGTGCCTGGAGTAGACAGGGGAACACTGAAGCTTTCTTT CAWSRQGNTEAFF
TRBJ2-3 TRBD1 NA TRBV6-5 TGTGCCAGCACCCTTTTAGGGGGCGCAACAGATACGCAGTATTTT CASTLLGGATDTQYF
TRBJ2-1 NA NA TRBV6-2/TRBV6-3 TGTGCCAGCAGTTACTGGAAATGGCCGCAGTTCTTC CASSYWKWPQFF
TRBJ2-1 TRBD2 NA TRBV7-8 TGTGCCAGCAGCTTAGCTAATAGCGGGAGAGGTAATGAGCAGTTCTTC CASSLANSGRGNEQFF
TRBJ1-5 TRBD1 NA TRBV30 TGTGCCTGGATTAGGACAGGGCAACAGCCCCAGCATTTT CAWIRTGQQPQHF